This TCR beta chain was identified in a study of blood T cell repertoires in COVID-19. About the research overall: T cells, B-cell-depleted T cells, or PBMCs supplied cDNA or gDNA.

CDR3 length: 14 residues. Trimming cost V 7 bases and J 2 bases, with 15 bases left between them. Germline values: CDR1 MNHEY, CDR2 SMNVEV (reference sequence). The protocol was immunoSEQ multiplex PCR, while the TCRdb copy is restricted to in-frame clones and leaves out a portion. The table shows 120,000 or so clones, with more than 75% occurring only once. This TCR came from a man aged 45 to 65 with acute or convalescent COVID-19. This chain connects TRBV27 to TRBJ2-7; a possible D gene is TRBD2 (6 bases). The sequencing input was peripheral blood. In DNA form, the CDR3 reads TGTGCCAGCACCCGACTAGTCCCCCCCTACGAGCAGTACTTC. This codes for CASTRLVPPYEQYF.